This T cell receptor (beta chain) was sequenced for a study of CD8+CD57+ T cells in acquired aplastic anemia. Background on the study: Across the sorted CD4+ and CD8+ cells, DNA amounts averaged roughly 3.5 ug.

Per germline, CDR1 SEHNR and CDR2 FQNEAQ (reference sequence). Trimming removed 3 bases at V and 4 bases at J, with 12 bases between. The CDR3 has 14 amino acids. Investigators profiled TCR beta VDJ and CDR3 from genomic DNA template. One entry per CDR3 protein results from TCRdb running MiXCR on the reads. Among hundreds of thousands of distinct CDR3 sequences listed, about two thirds were seen once. The TCR originated in a human donor in good health, serving as a control. Sequencing input: sorted CD4+, CD8+, or CD8+CD57+ T cells (not recorded which) from PBMCs. The chain carries TRBV7-9 and TRBJ1-1, with D hard to call. This CDR3 reads CASSFGGFVTEAFF. Here the CDR3 DNA reads TGTGCCAGCAGCTTTGGAGGGTTTGTCACTGAAGCTTTCTTT.